Here is one T cell receptor beta chain with its context. The antigen remains unidentified. Antigen-specific CD4+ T cells were expanded with viral peptide pools in the ViraFEST assay before sequencing. Culturing for roughly 9 days preceded CD4+ T cell isolation. Negative nucleocapsid antibody tests before and after vaccination confirmed no previous SARS-CoV-2 infection. CDR1 is MDHEN and CDR2 is SYDVKM in the germline V gene. V shed 6 bases, J shed 6 bases, and the junction held 5 bases outside the gene matches. The CDR3 has 13 amino acids. The sample comes from a study of vaccination effects on CD4 cells after COVID-19. Findings of the study overall: Clones arising from infection and from vaccination showed marked clonal contraction late after vaccination.

TCRdb keeps only in-frame clones here, not all; method: immunoSEQ multiplex PCR. The sample includes around 28,000 clones, about four fifths of them seen just once. The source was CD4+ T cells from PBMCs cultured with SARS-CoV-2 spike peptides, collected before COVID-19 vaccination. The TCR comes from a human donor who received a COVID-19 vaccine. This chain uses TRBV28 with TRBJ1-1, with 9 nucleotides matching TRBD1. The CDR3 loop is CASRTGGVAEAFF. The CDR3 DNA follows: TGTGCCAGCAGAACAGGGGGCGTGGCTGAAGCTTTCTTT.